These T cell receptor beta chains were read from a single sample in a study of shared clonotypes between healthy human individuals. Only in-frame clones appear in the TCRdb table, and some are missing; sequencing was by immunoSEQ multiplex PCR. The data hold some 2,000,000 clones, with approximately 94% observed a single time. Specimen: naive CD8+ T cells sorted from blood. The receptors come from a man aged 18 to 30 in good health. CDR3s leave out the opening cysteine and the closing phenylalanine or tryptophan. Each record gives: V gene, CDR3 length, J gene, CDR3 protein.

>TRBV7-9|14|TRBJ1-1
ASSFDPGTGITEAF
>TRBV6-4|14|TRBJ2-7
ASSDTGPSHSYEQY
>TRBV6-5|11|TRBJ2-7
ASGTGSSYEQY
>TRBV15|15|TRBJ2-2
ATSRDRSGVNTGELF
>TRBV5-1|11|TRBJ2-7
ASIPPGGYEQY
>TRBV15|12|TRBJ2-3
ATSRDGSTDTQY
>TRBV5-4|14|TRBJ2-7
ASSLEGSGPSYEQY
>TRBV19|15|TRBJ2-2
ASSIDRQGANTGELF
>TRBV5-4|14|TRBJ2-3
ASSFRSGDESDTQY
>TRBV19|12|TRBJ2-7
ASSLAGVGYEQY
>TRBV10-1|17|TRBJ2-7
ASSESIISTDNSPYEQY
>TRBV2|12|TRBJ2-3
ASNHLFSTDTQY
>TRBV5-1|12|TRBJ2-7
ASSDLDSSYEQY
>TRBV7-9|13|TRBJ2-7
ASSLAQGASLEQY
>TRBV5-8|12|TRBJ2-7
ASSFRDRSYEQY
>TRBV11-2|13|TRBJ2-7
ASSPPGLALNEQY
>TRBV10-3|16|TRBJ2-5
AISESIMLAGLEETQY
>TRBV27|12|TRBJ2-7
ASSLSGPSYEQY
>TRBV28|12|TRBJ2-7
ASSMTGGSDEQY
>TRBV6-6|10|TRBJ2-7
ASRYGGHEQY
>TRBV4-1|11|TRBJ1-2
ASSQGTLMGYT
>TRBV9|11|TRBJ2-7
ASSVHDGYEQY
>TRBV9|15|TRBJ2-3
ASSVARDGISTDTQY
>TRBV9|14|TRBJ2-7
ASSSDTGSKTYEQY
>TRBV6-5|13|TRBJ2-4
ASRPEQKAKNIQY
>TRBV6-7|16|TRBJ1-5
ASSPGTGHPTPNQPQH
>TRBV28|13|TRBJ1-2
ASSLFLEPNYGYT
>TRBV27|11|TRBJ2-7
ASSLGWTYEQY
>TRBV6-5|12|TRBJ2-7
ASSYSGPGYEQY
>TRBV11-2|13|TRBJ2-5
ASSTWEGVQETQY
>TRBV27|13|TRBJ2-1
ASSFLGQGANEQF
>TRBV27|12|TRBJ2-1
ASRFGLAQAEQF
>TRBV7-9|11|TRBJ1-1
ASSLALVGEAF
>TRBV19|13|TRBJ2-7
ASSISIGSLYEQY
>TRBV2|12|TRBJ2-7
ASSWTSGSDEQY
>TRBV13|11|TRBJ2-7
ASSPGRAYEQY
>TRBV30|17|TRBJ2-1
AWSGLVETSGERANEQF
>TRBV7-2|11|TRBJ2-7
ASSDAGLYEQY
>TRBV2|13|TRBJ2-5
ASSLSSGTRGTQY
>TRBV7-2|16|TRBJ2-2
ASSSRTGYETDTGELF
>TRBV4-2|13|TRBJ1-1
ASSQEKDLYTQAF
>TRBV15|13|TRBJ1-5
ATSRAPVGNQPQH
>TRBV29-1|9|TRBJ2-1
SVGWYNEQF
>TRBV27|14|TRBJ2-1
ASSLFTSGRPHEQF
>TRBV6-1|11|TRBJ2-3
ASSSDWLDTQY
>TRBV28|14|TRBJ1-2
ASRTPRDAMRDGYT
>TRBV5-4|14|TRBJ2-3
ASSLAGGWGTDTQY